This TCR beta chain is drawn from a study of T cells after yellow fever vaccination. Across the whole study: Fractions with few cells were prepared using SMART-Seq v4 Ultra Low Input.

This clonotype was seen many times. Its specificity is not known. Whole-study findings and limits: CD4 and CD8 compartments shared a small share of clonotypes, likely from convergent recombination.

TCRdb reprocessed the 5' RACE reads with MiXCR, giving one entry per CDR3 protein. The table has approximately 150,000 distinct CDR3 sequences, approximately 6.2% seen once; the top ten hold just under 3%. The V gene lost 6 bases and the J gene lost 1 base, with 15 bases spanning the gap. The CDR3 is 15 amino acids. CDR1 and CDR2 from the germline V gene are SEHNR and FQNEAQ (reference sequence). The sample here was CD4+ T cells sorted from PBMCs, taken on the day of the first yellow fever vaccination. This sequence joins TRBV7-9 and TRBJ2-5; D is possibly TRBD2 (6 bases). The source of this sequence is a man younger than 35 who received the YFV17D yellow fever vaccine. The chain's CDR3 is CASSPTAGRQETQYF. The DNA of the CDR3 is TGTGCCAGCAGTCCAACTGCGGGGCGCCAAGAGACCCAGTACTTC.